Included here is one T cell receptor beta chain sequence, with context. Assay runs were performed at deep level. The authors loaded about 200 ng DNA, around 30,000 T cell genomes, into sorted-subset replicate PCRs. Some clones are missing from TCRdb's copy, which holds only in-frame ones; the method was immunoSEQ multiplex PCR. The sample includes about 2,100,000 clones, under 95% of them seen just once. The CDR3 runs to 18 residues. V dropped 4 bases and J dropped 7; count of bases not matched to a gene: 10. Germline lookup yields CDR1 SEHNR and CDR2 FQNEAQ (reference sequence). Naive CD8 populations comprised CD45RO-negative cells positively selected for CCR7, excluding terminally differentiated effector memory CD45RA+ cells. This entry is derived from a study of shared clonotypes between healthy human individuals.

The sequenced material came from naive CD8+ T cells from PBMCs. This TCR derives from a young man in good health. Some clones in this sample may be carry-over from other donors' samples. This chain connects TRBV7-9 to TRBJ2-1; TRBD2 matches 16 bases. The CDR3 nucleotides read TGTGCCAGCAGCTGGGGACTAGCGGGAGGGCCGTTGGTGAATGAGCAGTTCTTC. Amino acids: CASSWGLAGGPLVNEQFF. Complete variable domain (other parts from reference TRBV7-9 and TRBJ2-1): DTGVSQNPRHKITKRGQNVTFRCDPISEHNRLYWYRQTLGQGPEFLTYFQNEAQLEKSRLLSDRFSAERPKGSFSTLEIQRTEQGDSAMYLCASSWGLAGGPLVNEQFFGPGTRLTVL.